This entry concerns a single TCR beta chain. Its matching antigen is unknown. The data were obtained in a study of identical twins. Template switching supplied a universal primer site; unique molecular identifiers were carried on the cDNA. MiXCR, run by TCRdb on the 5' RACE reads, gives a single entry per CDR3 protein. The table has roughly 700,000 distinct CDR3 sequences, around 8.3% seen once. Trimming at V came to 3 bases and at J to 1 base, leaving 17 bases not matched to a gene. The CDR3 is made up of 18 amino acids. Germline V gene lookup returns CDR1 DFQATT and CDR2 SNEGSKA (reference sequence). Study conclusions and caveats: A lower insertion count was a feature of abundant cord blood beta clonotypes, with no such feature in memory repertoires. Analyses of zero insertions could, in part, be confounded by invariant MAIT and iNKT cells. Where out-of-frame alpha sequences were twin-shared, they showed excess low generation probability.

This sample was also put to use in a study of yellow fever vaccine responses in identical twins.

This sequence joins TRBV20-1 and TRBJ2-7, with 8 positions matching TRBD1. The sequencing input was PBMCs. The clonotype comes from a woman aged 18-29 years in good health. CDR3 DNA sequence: TGCAGTGCTAGGGCACATCTCTCCGCAGGGGGCGTTTCCTACGAGCAGTACTTC. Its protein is CSARAHLSAGGVSYEQYF.